This TCR beta chain was profiled in a study of blood T cell repertoires in COVID-19. Study-level background: The samples span acute and convalescent COVID-19 from the United States, Italy and Spain. The cDNA or gDNA used as material had been derived from T cells, B-cell-depleted T cells, or PBMCs.

In the study's own analysis: Estimates of nucleated cell counts were drawn from the amplification of reference gene primers. Clones were read by immunoSEQ multiplex PCR, and TCRdb kept only the in-frame ones, dropping some. That table gives V, J and clone size, and the DNA gave D and trimming. The sample holds about 20,000 clones; 88% are singletons and the top ten take 8.5% to 14%. With 7 bases clipped from V and 3 bases from J, the junction kept 4 bases outside the gene matches. The CDR3 covers 14 residues. CDR1 and CDR2 from the germline V gene are SGDLS and YYNGEE. The sequence came from a human donor in a cohort sampled during active COVID-19. Material for sequencing was peripheral blood. The chain couples TRBV9 to TRBJ1-5; 10 bases match TRBD1. Here the CDR3 reads CASGTGVANQPQHF. CDR3 nucleotide sequence: TGTGCCAGCGGGACAGGGGTGGCCAATCAGCCCCAGCATTTT.